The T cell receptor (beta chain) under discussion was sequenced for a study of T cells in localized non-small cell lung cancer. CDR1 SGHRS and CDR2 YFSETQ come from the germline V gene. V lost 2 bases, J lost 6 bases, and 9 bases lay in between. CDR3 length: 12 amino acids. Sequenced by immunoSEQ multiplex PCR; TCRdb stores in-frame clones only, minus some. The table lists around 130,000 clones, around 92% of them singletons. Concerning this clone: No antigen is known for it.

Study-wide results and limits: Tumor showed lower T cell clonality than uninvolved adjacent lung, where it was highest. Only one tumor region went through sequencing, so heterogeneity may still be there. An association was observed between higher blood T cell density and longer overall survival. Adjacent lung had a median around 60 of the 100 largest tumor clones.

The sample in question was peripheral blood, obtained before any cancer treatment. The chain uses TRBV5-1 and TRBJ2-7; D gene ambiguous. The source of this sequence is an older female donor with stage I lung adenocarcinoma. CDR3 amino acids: CASSFVGLEQYF. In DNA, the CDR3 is TGCGCCAGCAGCTTCGTTGGGCTCGAGCAGTACTTC. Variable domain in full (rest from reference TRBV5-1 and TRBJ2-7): KAGVTQTPRYLIKTRGQQVTLSCSPISGHRSVSWYQQTPGQGLQFLFEYFSETQRNKGNFPGRFSGRQFSNSRSEMNVSTLELGDSALYLCASSFVGLEQYFGPGTRLTVT.